The rows below give T cell receptor beta chains drawn from one sample of a study of T cells in Graves' hyperthyroidism and ophthalmopathy. TCRdb passed the multiplex PCR reads through MiXCR, listing each CDR3 protein once. The data show about 640,000 distinct CDR3 sequences, under 25% seen once. The sequenced sample was blood. These receptors all come from a man aged 25 to 45 with Graves' ophthalmopathy. CDR3s include the opening cysteine and the closing phenylalanine or tryptophan. D genes are given only for firm matches. Clone sizes are given selectively: once, few, many, or a class where the clone is expanded.

clone_size: many; d_call: .; j_call: TRBJ1-5; v_call: TRBV5-5; cdr3_nt: TGTGCCAGCAGCCTTGAGGTAGTCAATCAGCCCCAGCATTTT; cdr3_aa: CASSLEVVNQPQHF
clone_size: .; d_call: .; j_call: TRBJ1-1; v_call: TRBV12-3/TRBV12-4; cdr3_nt: TGTGCCAGCTCCCCTCGTCGGGACATGGGTGAAGCTTTCTTT; cdr3_aa: CASSPRRDMGEAFF
clone_size: once; d_call: TRBD2; j_call: TRBJ2-7; v_call: TRBV9; cdr3_nt: TGTGCCAGCAGCAATGGACTAGCGGGAGATTCTACGAAGCAGTACTTC; cdr3_aa: CASSNGLAGDSTKQYF
clone_size: .; d_call: .; j_call: TRBJ1-4; v_call: TRBV12-3/TRBV12-4; cdr3_nt: TGTGCCAGCAGTTTTGTGACCGCTGTGGCGCGAAATGAAAAACTGTTTTTT; cdr3_aa: CASSFVTAVARNEKLFF
clone_size: few; d_call: TRBD1; j_call: TRBJ1-6; v_call: TRBV6-2/TRBV6-3; cdr3_nt: TGTGCCAGCAGACACGGACAGGAGGCCAATTCACCCCTCCACTTT; cdr3_aa: CASRHGQEANSPLHF
clone_size: few; d_call: .; j_call: TRBJ2-7; v_call: TRBV20-1; cdr3_nt: TGCAGTGCTAGAGATTCAAAAGCGGTCCGCTACGAGCAGTACTTC; cdr3_aa: CSARDSKAVRYEQYF
clone_size: .; d_call: TRBD2; j_call: TRBJ2-1; v_call: TRBV7-2; cdr3_nt: TGTGCCAGCAGCCCAAACCTAGGCGGGAGCGGTGAGCAGTTCTTC; cdr3_aa: CASSPNLGGSGEQFF
clone_size: many; d_call: .; j_call: TRBJ1-1; v_call: TRBV27; cdr3_nt: TGTGCCAGCAGTCAGAGGGGGATCTGGGACACTGAAGCTTTCTTT; cdr3_aa: CASSQRGIWDTEAFF
clone_size: .; d_call: TRBD1; j_call: TRBJ2-7; v_call: TRBV6-2/TRBV6-3; cdr3_nt: TGTGCCAGCAGTTACTCTGGGACAGCCAACTACGAGCAGTACTTC; cdr3_aa: CASSYSGTANYEQYF
clone_size: .; d_call: .; j_call: TRBJ2-5; v_call: TRBV4-3; cdr3_nt: TGCGCCAGCAGCCAAGGGTCCGGAATAGGAGAGACCCAGTACTTC; cdr3_aa: CASSQGSGIGETQYF
clone_size: few; d_call: TRBD2; j_call: TRBJ2-1; v_call: TRBV9; cdr3_nt: TGTGCCAGCAGCGTCGGGGGGGAGAATGAGCAGTTCTTC; cdr3_aa: CASSVGGENEQFF
clone_size: .; d_call: .; j_call: TRBJ1-5; v_call: TRBV4-2; cdr3_nt: TGTGCCAGCAGCCAGAGTCCCTCTAGCAATCAGCCCCAGCATTTT; cdr3_aa: CASSQSPSSNQPQHF
clone_size: many; d_call: TRBD2; j_call: TRBJ2-1; v_call: TRBV7-8; cdr3_nt: TGTGCCAGCAGCTCCTCTAGCGGGACGGTCAATGAGCAGTTCTTC; cdr3_aa: CASSSSSGTVNEQFF
clone_size: .; d_call: .; j_call: TRBJ2-1; v_call: TRBV28; cdr3_nt: TGTGCCAGCAGTTTCCCCCACGGGGGTTCGTACAATGAGCAGTTCTTC; cdr3_aa: CASSFPHGGSYNEQFF
clone_size: .; d_call: .; j_call: TRBJ2-2; v_call: TRBV7-2; cdr3_nt: TGTGCCAGCAGCTTAGTGGGGCAGCCCGGGGAGCTGTTTTTT; cdr3_aa: CASSLVGQPGELFF
clone_size: few; d_call: .; j_call: TRBJ1-2; v_call: TRBV5-8; cdr3_nt: TGTGCCAGCAGCCCGGGGGTGGGCCCCTATGGCTACACCTTC; cdr3_aa: CASSPGVGPYGYTF
clone_size: .; d_call: .; j_call: TRBJ1-2; v_call: TRBV19; cdr3_nt: TGTGCCAGTAGTATTGGGGGCCATTCGTTCGATGGCTACACCTTC; cdr3_aa: CASSIGGHSFDGYTF
clone_size: many; d_call: TRBD1; j_call: TRBJ2-7; v_call: TRBV28; cdr3_nt: TGTGCCAGCAGTTCCTCCGGGACAGGGTACTACGAGCAGTACTTC; cdr3_aa: CASSSSGTGYYEQYF
clone_size: .; d_call: TRBD2; j_call: TRBJ2-3; v_call: TRBV25-1; cdr3_nt: TGTGCCAGCAGTTCCCCAGGACTAGATATGTCAGATACGCAGTATTTT; cdr3_aa: CASSSPGLDMSDTQYF
clone_size: few; d_call: .; j_call: TRBJ2-1; v_call: TRBV7-2; cdr3_nt: TGTGCCAGCAGCGCAAAAATAGTGACCCCGAATGAGCAGTTCTTC; cdr3_aa: CASSAKIVTPNEQFF
clone_size: many; d_call: TRBD1; j_call: TRBJ1-1; v_call: TRBV30; cdr3_nt: TGTGCCTTCCGGACAGGGACCACTGAAGCTTTCTTT; cdr3_aa: CAFRTGTTEAFF
clone_size: few; d_call: .; j_call: TRBJ2-3; v_call: TRBV25-1; cdr3_nt: TGTGCCAGCAGTCTCATAGTGGGGACGCAGTATTTT; cdr3_aa: CASSLIVGTQYF
clone_size: many; d_call: .; j_call: TRBJ2-4; v_call: TRBV3-1; cdr3_nt: TGTGCCAGCAGCCTCGACTTAGCCAAAAACATTCAGTACTTC; cdr3_aa: CASSLDLAKNIQYF
clone_size: .; d_call: .; j_call: TRBJ1-1; v_call: TRBV6-1; cdr3_nt: TGTGCCAGCAGTGAATTGGGGGGCAACACTGAAGCTTTCTTT; cdr3_aa: CASSELGGNTEAFF
clone_size: .; d_call: .; j_call: TRBJ2-7; v_call: TRBV3-1; cdr3_nt: TGTGCCAGCAGCCAAGCTCGGTTTGGGGAGCAGTACTTC; cdr3_aa: CASSQARFGEQYF
clone_size: many; d_call: TRBD1; j_call: TRBJ1-1; v_call: TRBV30; cdr3_nt: TGTGCCTGGGCATCAAGGGGGCAAACTGAAGCTTTCTTT; cdr3_aa: CAWASRGQTEAFF
clone_size: many; d_call: .; j_call: TRBJ1-5; v_call: TRBV2; cdr3_nt: TGTGCCAGCAGTCCCGGGCCTACTAGCAATCAGCCCCAGCATTTT; cdr3_aa: CASSPGPTSNQPQHF
clone_size: few; d_call: TRBD1; j_call: TRBJ1-2; v_call: TRBV12-3/TRBV12-4; cdr3_nt: TGTGCCAGCAGCCATAACCCCAATAGACAGGGTGGCTACACCTTC; cdr3_aa: CASSHNPNRQGGYTF
clone_size: .; d_call: TRBD2; j_call: TRBJ2-1; v_call: TRBV28; cdr3_nt: TGTGCCAGCAGTTTCCCGGGAGGTCGTACTGAGCAGTTCTTC; cdr3_aa: CASSFPGGRTEQFF
clone_size: .; d_call: TRBD2; j_call: TRBJ2-7; v_call: TRBV20-1; cdr3_nt: TGCAGTGCTTATACTAGCGGGAGTCTGTACGAGCAGTACTTC; cdr3_aa: CSAYTSGSLYEQYF
clone_size: many; d_call: .; j_call: TRBJ1-1; v_call: TRBV28; cdr3_nt: TGTGCCAGCTCTGGAGGCGCTGAAGCTTTCTTT; cdr3_aa: CASSGGAEAFF
clone_size: few; d_call: TRBD2; j_call: TRBJ2-5; v_call: TRBV2; cdr3_nt: TGTGCCAGCTTTATAGCGGGAGGGCCCGAGACCCAGTACTTC; cdr3_aa: CASFIAGGPETQYF
clone_size: .; d_call: TRBD1; j_call: TRBJ2-1; v_call: TRBV6-1; cdr3_nt: TGTGCCAGCAGTATAGGACAGGGGATCCATGAGCAGTTCTTC; cdr3_aa: CASSIGQGIHEQFF
clone_size: many; d_call: .; j_call: TRBJ2-1; v_call: TRBV11-2; cdr3_nt: TGTGCCAGCAGCTTCGCCAGTTTCCCCTACAATGAGCAGTTCTTC; cdr3_aa: CASSFASFPYNEQFF
clone_size: many; d_call: TRBD2; j_call: TRBJ2-1; v_call: TRBV18; cdr3_nt: TGTGCCAGTTTCCTAGCGGGAGGGTACAATGAGCAGTTCTTC; cdr3_aa: CASFLAGGYNEQFF
clone_size: many; d_call: .; j_call: TRBJ1-5; v_call: TRBV20-1; cdr3_nt: TGCAGTGCTAGAGATCCGAAGACCGAATGGGGTACTAGCAATCAGCCCCAGCATTTT; cdr3_aa: CSARDPKTEWGTSNQPQHF
clone_size: few; d_call: .; j_call: TRBJ1-1; v_call: TRBV6-1; cdr3_nt: TGTGCCAGCACTAACTCAGAGGGGTATAACACTGAAGCTTTCTTT; cdr3_aa: CASTNSEGYNTEAFF
clone_size: .; d_call: TRBD2; j_call: TRBJ2-7; v_call: TRBV20-1; cdr3_nt: TGCAGTGCTACCGGGACTAGCGGGAACCCCTACGAGCAGTACTTC; cdr3_aa: CSATGTSGNPYEQYF
clone_size: few; d_call: .; j_call: TRBJ2-7; v_call: TRBV6-1; cdr3_nt: TGTGCCAGCAGTGCCAACCGACAGGGAGGCTACGAGCAGTACTTC; cdr3_aa: CASSANRQGGYEQYF
clone_size: .; d_call: .; j_call: TRBJ1-1; v_call: TRBV28; cdr3_nt: TGTGCCAGCAGTTTATCCCAGGGACCTGAAGCTTTCTTT; cdr3_aa: CASSLSQGPEAFF
clone_size: .; d_call: TRBD2; j_call: TRBJ2-2; v_call: TRBV5-6; cdr3_nt: TGTGCCAGCAGCCACGGACTAGCGGGAACCGGGGAGCTGTTTTTT; cdr3_aa: CASSHGLAGTGELFF
clone_size: .; d_call: TRBD2; j_call: TRBJ2-1; v_call: TRBV9; cdr3_nt: TGTGCCAGCAGCGTAAGTCCTAGCGGGGTGAAGGGTGAGCAGTTCTTC; cdr3_aa: CASSVSPSGVKGEQFF
clone_size: .; d_call: .; j_call: TRBJ2-1; v_call: TRBV5-1; cdr3_nt: TGCGCCAGCAGCCTAACAGGGTCGCAAAGGGAGCGGCAATTTAATGAGCAGTTCTTC; cdr3_aa: CASSLTGSQRERQFNEQFF
clone_size: few; d_call: .; j_call: TRBJ2-5; v_call: TRBV28; cdr3_nt: TGTGCCAGCACATGGGGAGGGGGAGAGACCCAGTACTTC; cdr3_aa: CASTWGGGETQYF
clone_size: few; d_call: TRBD2; j_call: TRBJ2-7; v_call: TRBV7-9; cdr3_nt: TGTGCCAGCAGCTTCGGACTAGCGGGACACTACGAGCAGTACTTC; cdr3_aa: CASSFGLAGHYEQYF
clone_size: .; d_call: TRBD1; j_call: TRBJ1-1; v_call: TRBV4-1; cdr3_nt: TGCGCCAGCAGCCAGTCAGGGGGGAGGACTGAAGCTTTCTTT; cdr3_aa: CASSQSGGRTEAFF
clone_size: many; d_call: TRBD1; j_call: TRBJ2-5; v_call: TRBV12-3/TRBV12-4; cdr3_nt: TGTGCCAGCAGGATCGGGACAGGGGGAGAGACCCAGTACTTC; cdr3_aa: CASRIGTGGETQYF